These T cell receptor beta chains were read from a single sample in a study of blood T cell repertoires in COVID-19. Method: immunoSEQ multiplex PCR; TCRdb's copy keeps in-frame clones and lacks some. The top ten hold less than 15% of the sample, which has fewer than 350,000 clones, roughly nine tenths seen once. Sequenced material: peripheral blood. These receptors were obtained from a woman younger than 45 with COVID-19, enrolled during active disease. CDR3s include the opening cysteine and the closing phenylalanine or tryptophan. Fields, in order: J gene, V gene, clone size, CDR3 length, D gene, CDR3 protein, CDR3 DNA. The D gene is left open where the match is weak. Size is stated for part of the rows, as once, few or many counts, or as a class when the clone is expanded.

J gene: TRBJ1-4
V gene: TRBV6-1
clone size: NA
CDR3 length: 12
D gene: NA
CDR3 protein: CASSERQEKLFF
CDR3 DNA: TGTGCCAGCAGTGAAAGACAAGAAAAACTGTTTTTT

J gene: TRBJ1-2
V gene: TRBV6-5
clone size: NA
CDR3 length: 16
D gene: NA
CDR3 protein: CASSYSKWVGGYGYTF
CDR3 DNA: TGTGCCAGCAGTTACTCGAAGTGGGTAGGAGGCTATGGCTACACCTTC

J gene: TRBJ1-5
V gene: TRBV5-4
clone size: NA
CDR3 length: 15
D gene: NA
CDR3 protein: CASSLGGGPREPQHF
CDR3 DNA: TGTGCCAGCAGCTTGGGAGGCGGCCCGAGGGAGCCCCAGCATTTT

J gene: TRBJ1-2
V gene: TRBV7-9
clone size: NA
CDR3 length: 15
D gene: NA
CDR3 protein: CASSSPTQLLYGYTF
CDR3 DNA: TGTGCCAGCAGCTCACCAACTCAACTTCTCTATGGCTACACCTTC

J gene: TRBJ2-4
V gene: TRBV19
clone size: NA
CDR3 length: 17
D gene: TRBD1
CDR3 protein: CASIGRDRPHNKNIQYF
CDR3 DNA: TGTGCCAGTATCGGCCGGGACAGACCACACAACAAAAACATTCAGTACTTC

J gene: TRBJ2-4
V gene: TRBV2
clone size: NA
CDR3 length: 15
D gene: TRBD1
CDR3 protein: CASRGTGLAKNIQYF
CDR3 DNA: TGTGCCAGCAGAGGGACAGGCTTAGCCAAAAACATTCAGTACTTC

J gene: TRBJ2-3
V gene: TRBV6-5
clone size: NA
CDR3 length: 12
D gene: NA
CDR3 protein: CASREGTDTQYF
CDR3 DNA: TGTGCCAGCAGGGAGGGCACAGATACGCAGTATTTT

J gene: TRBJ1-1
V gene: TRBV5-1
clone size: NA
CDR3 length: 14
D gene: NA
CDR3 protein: CASSLDGANTEAFF
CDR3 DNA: TGCGCCAGCAGCTTGGATGGGGCGAACACTGAAGCTTTCTTT

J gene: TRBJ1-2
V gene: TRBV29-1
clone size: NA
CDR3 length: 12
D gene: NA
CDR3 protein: CSVEGQLGGYTF
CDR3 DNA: TGCAGCGTTGAAGGACAGTTAGGGGGCTACACCTTC

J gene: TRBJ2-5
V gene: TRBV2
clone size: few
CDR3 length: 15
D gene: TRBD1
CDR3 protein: CASRGRQGAYETQYF
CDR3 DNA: TGTGCCAGCAGAGGTAGACAGGGGGCGTACGAGACCCAGTACTTC

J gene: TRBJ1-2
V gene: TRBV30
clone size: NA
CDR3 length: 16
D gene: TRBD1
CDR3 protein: CAWDRSRGQGNYGYTF
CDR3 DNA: TGTGCCTGGGACCGTTCTAGAGGACAGGGAAACTATGGCTACACCTTC

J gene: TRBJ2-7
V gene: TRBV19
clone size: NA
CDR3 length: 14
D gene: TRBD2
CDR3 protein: CASSVAGSDYEQYF
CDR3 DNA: TGTGCCAGTTCTGTAGCGGGGAGTGACTACGAGCAGTACTTC

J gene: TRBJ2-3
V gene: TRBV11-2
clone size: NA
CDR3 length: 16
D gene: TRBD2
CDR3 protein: CASSLGAGTNTDTQYF
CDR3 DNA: TGTGCCAGCAGCTTAGGAGCCGGGACTAACACAGATACGCAGTATTTT

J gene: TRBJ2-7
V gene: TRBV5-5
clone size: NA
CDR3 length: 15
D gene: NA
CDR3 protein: CASSPQVAGLVEQYF
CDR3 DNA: TGTGCCAGCAGCCCCCAGGTGGCAGGTTTGGTCGAGCAGTACTTC

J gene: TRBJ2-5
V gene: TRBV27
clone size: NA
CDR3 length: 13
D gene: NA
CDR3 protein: CASISLAIETQYF
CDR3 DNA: TGTGCCAGCATATCTCTAGCGATAGAGACCCAGTACTTC

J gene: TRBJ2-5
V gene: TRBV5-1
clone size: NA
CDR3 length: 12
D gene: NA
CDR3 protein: CASTPGGKTQYF
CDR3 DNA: TGCGCGAGCACGCCCGGCGGAAAGACCCAGTACTTC

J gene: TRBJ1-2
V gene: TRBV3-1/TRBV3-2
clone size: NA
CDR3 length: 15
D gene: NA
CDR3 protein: CASSQDLSGAEGYTF
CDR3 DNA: TGTGCCAGCAGCCAAGATTTGTCAGGGGCGGAAGGCTACACCTTC

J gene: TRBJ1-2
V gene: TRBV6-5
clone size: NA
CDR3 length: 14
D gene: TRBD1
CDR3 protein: CASIIPDRTYGYTF
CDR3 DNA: TGTGCCAGCATCATCCCGGACAGGACGTATGGCTACACCTTC

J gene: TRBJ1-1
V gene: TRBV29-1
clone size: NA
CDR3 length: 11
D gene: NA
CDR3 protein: CSARQVTEAFF
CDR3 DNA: TGCAGCGCGCGACAGGTGACTGAAGCTTTCTTT

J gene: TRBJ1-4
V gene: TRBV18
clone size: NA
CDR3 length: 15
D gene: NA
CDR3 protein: CASSPPNRDGEKLFF
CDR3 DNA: TGTGCCAGCTCACCACCGAACAGGGATGGTGAAAAACTGTTTTTT

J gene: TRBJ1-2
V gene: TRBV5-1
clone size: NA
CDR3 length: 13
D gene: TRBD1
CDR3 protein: CASSLGQGDGYTF
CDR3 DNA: TGCGCCAGCAGCTTGGGTCAGGGGGATGGCTACACCTTC

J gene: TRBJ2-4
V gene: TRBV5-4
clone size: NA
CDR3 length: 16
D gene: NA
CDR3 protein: CASSSRGSLAKNIQYF
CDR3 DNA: TGTGCCAGCAGCTCGCGCGGTTCATTAGCCAAAAACATTCAGTACTTC

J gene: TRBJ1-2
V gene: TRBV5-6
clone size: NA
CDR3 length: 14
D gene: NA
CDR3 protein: CASSSKARGAGYTF
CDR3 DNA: TGTGCCAGCAGCTCGAAGGCCCGCGGGGCTGGCTACACCTTC

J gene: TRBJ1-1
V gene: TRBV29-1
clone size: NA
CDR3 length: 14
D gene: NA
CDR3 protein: CSVAGLLMNTEAFF
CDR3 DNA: TGCAGCGTTGCCGGACTCCTTATGAACACTGAAGCTTTCTTT

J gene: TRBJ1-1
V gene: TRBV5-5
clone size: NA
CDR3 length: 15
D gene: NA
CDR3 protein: CASSSMNRANTEAFF
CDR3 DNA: TGTGCCAGCAGCTCCATGAACAGGGCAAACACTGAAGCTTTCTTT

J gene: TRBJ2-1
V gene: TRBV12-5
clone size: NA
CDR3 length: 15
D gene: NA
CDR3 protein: CASGQARVAYNEQFF
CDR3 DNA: TGTGCTAGTGGACAGGCCCGGGTAGCCTACAATGAGCAGTTCTTC

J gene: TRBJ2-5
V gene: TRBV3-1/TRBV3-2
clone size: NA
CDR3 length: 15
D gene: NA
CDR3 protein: CATRTGSTPWETQYF
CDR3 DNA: TGTGCCACTCGAACAGGGTCCACCCCTTGGGAGACCCAGTACTTC

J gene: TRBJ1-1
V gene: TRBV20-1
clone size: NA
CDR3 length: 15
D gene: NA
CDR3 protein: CSASLYGTQNTEAFF
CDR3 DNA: TGCAGTGCTAGTTTATATGGGACACAGAACACTGAAGCTTTCTTT

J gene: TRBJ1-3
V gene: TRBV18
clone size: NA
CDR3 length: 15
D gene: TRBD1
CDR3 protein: CAGTTGVSSGNTIYF
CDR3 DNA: TGTGCCGGCACGACAGGGGTTTCCTCTGGAAACACCATATATTTT

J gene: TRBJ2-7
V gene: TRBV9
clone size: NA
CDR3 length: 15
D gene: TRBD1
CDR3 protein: CASSPSTGDIYEQYF
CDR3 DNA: TGTGCCAGCAGCCCCTCGACAGGGGACATCTACGAGCAGTACTTC

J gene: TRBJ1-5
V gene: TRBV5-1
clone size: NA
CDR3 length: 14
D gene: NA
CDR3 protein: CAIPIGGPSQPQHF
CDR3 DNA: TGCGCCATCCCAATCGGGGGGCCTAGTCAGCCCCAGCATTTT

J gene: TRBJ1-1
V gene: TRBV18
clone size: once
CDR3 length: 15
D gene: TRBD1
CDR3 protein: CASSPQSPGTGEAFF
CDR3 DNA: TGTGCCAGCTCACCGCAAAGTCCCGGGACAGGGGAAGCTTTCTTT

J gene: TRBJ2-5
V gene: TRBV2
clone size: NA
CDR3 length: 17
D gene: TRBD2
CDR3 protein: CASSGLAGSTLGETQYF
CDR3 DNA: TGTGCCAGCAGTGGACTAGCGGGGAGCACGCTAGGCGAGACCCAGTACTTC

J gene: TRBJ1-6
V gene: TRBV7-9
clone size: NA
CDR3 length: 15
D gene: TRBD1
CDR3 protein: CASSTRQGNNSPLHF
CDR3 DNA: TGTGCCAGCAGCACGCGACAGGGGAATAATTCACCCCTCCACTTT

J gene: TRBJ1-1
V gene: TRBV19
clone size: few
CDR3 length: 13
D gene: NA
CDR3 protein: CASSISLRTEAFF
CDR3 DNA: TGTGCCAGTAGTATCTCCCTCCGGACTGAAGCTTTCTTT

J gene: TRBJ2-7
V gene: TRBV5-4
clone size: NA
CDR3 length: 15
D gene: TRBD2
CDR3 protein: CASSQDPSGGYEQYF
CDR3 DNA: TGTGCCAGCAGCCAGGACCCTAGCGGGGGCTACGAGCAGTACTTC

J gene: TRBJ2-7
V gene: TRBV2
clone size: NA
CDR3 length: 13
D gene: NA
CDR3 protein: CASSVDRAYEQYF
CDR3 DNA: TGTGCCAGCAGTGTGGACAGAGCCTACGAGCAGTACTTC

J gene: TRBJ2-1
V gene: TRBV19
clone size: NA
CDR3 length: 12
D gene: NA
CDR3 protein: CASSLGANEQFF
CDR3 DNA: TGTGCCAGTAGTTTGGGGGCTAATGAGCAGTTCTTC

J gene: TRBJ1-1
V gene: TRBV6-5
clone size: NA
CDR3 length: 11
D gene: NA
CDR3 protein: CASGKGTEAFF
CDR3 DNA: TGTGCCAGCGGAAAGGGGACTGAAGCTTTCTTT

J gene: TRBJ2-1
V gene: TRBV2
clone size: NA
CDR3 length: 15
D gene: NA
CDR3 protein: CASSEVLASYNEQFF
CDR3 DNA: TGTGCCAGCAGTGAAGTCCTAGCCTCCTACAATGAGCAGTTCTTC

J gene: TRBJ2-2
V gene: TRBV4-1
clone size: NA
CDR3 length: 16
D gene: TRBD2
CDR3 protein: CASSPGGGRNTGELFF
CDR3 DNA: TGCGCCAGCAGCCCTGGCGGCGGGAGGAACACCGGGGAGCTGTTTTTT

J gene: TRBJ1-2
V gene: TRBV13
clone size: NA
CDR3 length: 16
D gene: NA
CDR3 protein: CASRSNPQGGLGGYTF
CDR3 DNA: TGTGCCAGCAGATCCAATCCCCAGGGAGGATTGGGTGGCTACACCTTC